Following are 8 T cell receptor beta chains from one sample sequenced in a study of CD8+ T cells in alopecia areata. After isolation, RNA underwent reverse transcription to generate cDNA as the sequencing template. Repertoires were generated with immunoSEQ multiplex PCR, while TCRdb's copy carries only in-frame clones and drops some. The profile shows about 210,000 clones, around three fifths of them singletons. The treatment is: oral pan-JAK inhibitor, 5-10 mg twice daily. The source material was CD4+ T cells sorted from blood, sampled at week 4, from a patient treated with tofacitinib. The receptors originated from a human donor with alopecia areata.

The CDR3 DNA is TGTGCCAGTAGTATCTTTGGCCAGGCGAGCAATCAGCCCCAGCATTTT. Translated: CASSIFGQASNQPQHF. The V and J genes are TRBV19 and TRBJ1-5; no definite D call. Deletions cut 3 bases from V and 1 base from J, with 13 bases between. The length of the CDR3 is 16 residues. Per the germline V gene, CDR1 is LNHDA and CDR2 is SQIVND (reference sequence). The variable domain in full, completed from reference TRBV19 and TRBJ1-5, reads DGGITQSPKYLFRKEGQNVTLSCEQNLNHDAMYWYRQDPGQGLRLIYYSQIVNDFQKGDIAEGYSVSREKKESFPLTVTSAQKNPTAFYLCASSIFGQASNQPQHFGDGTRLSIL.

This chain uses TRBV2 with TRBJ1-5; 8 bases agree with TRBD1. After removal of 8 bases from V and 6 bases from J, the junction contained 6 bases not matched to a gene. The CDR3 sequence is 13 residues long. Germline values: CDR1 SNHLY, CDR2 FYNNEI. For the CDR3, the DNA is TGTGCCAGCTCGGACAGGGAGGGTCAGCCCCAGCATTTT. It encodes CASSDREGQPQHF.

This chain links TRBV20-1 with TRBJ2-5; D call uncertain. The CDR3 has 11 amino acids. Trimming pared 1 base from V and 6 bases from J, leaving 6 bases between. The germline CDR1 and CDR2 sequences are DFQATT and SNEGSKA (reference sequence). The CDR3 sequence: CSARVMQTQYF. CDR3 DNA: TGCAGTGCTAGAGTGATGCAGACCCAGTACTTC.

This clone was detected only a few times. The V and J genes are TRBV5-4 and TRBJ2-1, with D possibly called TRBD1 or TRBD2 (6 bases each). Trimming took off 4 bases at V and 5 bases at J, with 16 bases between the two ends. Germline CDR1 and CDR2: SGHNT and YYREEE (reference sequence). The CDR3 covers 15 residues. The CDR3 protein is CASSPSGGRDNEQFF. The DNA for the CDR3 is TGTGCCAGCAGCCCCTCCGGGGGCCGCGACAATGAGCAGTTCTTC.

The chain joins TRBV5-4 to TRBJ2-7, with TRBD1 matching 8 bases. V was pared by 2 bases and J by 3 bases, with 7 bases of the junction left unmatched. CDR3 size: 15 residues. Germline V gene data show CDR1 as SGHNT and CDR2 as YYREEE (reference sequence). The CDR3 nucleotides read TGTGCCAGCAGCTTACCCGGGACAGGACTCTACGAGCAGTACTTC. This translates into CASSLPGTGLYEQYF. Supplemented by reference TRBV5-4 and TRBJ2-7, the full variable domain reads ETGVTQSPTHLIKTRGQQVTLRCSSQSGHNTVSWYQQALGQGPQFIFQYYREEENGRGNFPPRFSGLQFPNYSSELNVNALELDDSALYLCASSLPGTGLYEQYFGPGTRLTVT.

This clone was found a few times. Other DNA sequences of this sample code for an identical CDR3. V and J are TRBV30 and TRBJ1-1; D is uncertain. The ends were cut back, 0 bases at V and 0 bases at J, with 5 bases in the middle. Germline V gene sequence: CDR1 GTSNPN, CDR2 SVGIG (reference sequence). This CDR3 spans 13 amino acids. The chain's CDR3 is CAWSVQLNTEAFF. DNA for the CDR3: TGTGCCTGGAGTGTACAATTGAACACTGAAGCTTTCTTT.

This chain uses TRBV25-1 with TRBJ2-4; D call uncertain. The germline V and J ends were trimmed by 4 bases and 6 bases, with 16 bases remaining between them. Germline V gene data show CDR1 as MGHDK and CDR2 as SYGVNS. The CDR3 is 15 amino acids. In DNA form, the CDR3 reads TGTGCCAGCAGTGCCCCACCGCCTGCTGGAAACATTCAGTACTTC. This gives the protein CASSAPPPAGNIQYF.

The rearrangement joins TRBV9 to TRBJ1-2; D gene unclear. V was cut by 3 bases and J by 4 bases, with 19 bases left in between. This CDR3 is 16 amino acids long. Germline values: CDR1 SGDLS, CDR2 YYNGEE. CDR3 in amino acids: CASSAPRSAITYGYTF. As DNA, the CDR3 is TGTGCCAGCAGCGCCCCCCGGAGCGCCATCACCTATGGCTACACCTTC. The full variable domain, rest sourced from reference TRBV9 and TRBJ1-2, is DSGVTQTPKHLITATGQRVTLRCSPRSGDLSVYWYQQSLDQGLQFLIQYYNGEERAKGNILERFSAQQFPDLHSELNLSSLELGDSALYFCASSAPRSAITYGYTFGSGTRLTVV.